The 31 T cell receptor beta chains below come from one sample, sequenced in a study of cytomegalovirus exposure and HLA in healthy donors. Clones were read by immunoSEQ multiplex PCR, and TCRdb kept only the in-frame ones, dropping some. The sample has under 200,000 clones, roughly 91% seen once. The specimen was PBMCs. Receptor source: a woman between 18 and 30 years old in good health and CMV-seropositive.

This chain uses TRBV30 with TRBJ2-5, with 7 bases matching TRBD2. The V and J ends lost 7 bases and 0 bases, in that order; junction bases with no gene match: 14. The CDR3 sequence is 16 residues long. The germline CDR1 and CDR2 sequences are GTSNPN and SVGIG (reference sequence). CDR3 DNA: TGTGCCTACGAAGGATGGGCTAGCGGATACCAAGAGACCCAGTACTTC. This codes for CAYEGWASGYQETQYF.

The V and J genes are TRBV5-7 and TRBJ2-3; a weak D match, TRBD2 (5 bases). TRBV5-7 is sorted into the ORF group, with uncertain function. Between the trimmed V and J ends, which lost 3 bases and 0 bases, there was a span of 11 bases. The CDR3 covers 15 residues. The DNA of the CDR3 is TGTGCCAGCAGCTCGGACTCTAACAGCACAGATACGCAGTATTTT. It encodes CASSSDSNSTDTQYF.

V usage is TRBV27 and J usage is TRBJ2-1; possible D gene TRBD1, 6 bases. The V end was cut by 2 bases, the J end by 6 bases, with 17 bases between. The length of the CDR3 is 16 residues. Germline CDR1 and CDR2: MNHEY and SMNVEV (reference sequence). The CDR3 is CASSLQVTGIRNEQFF. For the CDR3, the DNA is TGTGCCAGCAGTTTACAAGTAACAGGGATTCGCAATGAGCAGTTCTTC.

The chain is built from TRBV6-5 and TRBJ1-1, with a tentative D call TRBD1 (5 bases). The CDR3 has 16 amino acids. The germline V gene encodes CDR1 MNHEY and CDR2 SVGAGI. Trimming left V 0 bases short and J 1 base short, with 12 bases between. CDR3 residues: CASSYSSHTGNTEAFF. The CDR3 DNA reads TGTGCCAGCAGTTACTCGAGCCATACAGGGAACACTGAAGCTTTCTTT.

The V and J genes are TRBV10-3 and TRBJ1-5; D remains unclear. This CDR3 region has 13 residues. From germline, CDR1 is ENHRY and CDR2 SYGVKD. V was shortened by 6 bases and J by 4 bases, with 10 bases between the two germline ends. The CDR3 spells CAIRAGTNQPQHF. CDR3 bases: TGTGCCATCAGAGCGGGAACGAATCAGCCCCAGCATTTT.

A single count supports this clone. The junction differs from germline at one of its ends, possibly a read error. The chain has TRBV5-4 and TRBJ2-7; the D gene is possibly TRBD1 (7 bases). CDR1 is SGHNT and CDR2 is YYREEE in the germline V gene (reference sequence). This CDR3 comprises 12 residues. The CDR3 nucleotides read TGTGCCAGCAGCTTGGGGCAGGGGGGAGTCGACTTC. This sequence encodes CASSLGQGGVDF.

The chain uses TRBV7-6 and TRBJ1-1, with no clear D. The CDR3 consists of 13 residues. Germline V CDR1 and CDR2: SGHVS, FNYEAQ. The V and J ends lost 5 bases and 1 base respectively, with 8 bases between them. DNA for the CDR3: TGTGCCAGCAGCGGGCAAGAGAACACTGAAGCTTTCTTT. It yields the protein CASSGQENTEAFF.

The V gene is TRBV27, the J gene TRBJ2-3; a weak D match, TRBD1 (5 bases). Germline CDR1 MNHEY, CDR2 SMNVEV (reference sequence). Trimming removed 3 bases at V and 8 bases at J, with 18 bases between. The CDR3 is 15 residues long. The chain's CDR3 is CASSFFGASLGTQYF. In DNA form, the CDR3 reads TGTGCCAGCAGTTTTTTTGGGGCCTCCTTAGGTACGCAGTATTTT.

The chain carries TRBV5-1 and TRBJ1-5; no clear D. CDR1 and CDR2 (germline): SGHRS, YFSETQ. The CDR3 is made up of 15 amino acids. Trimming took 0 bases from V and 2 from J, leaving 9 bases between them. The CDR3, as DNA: TGCGCCAGCAGCTTGGGAGGGAGCGGCAATCAGCCCCAGCATTTT. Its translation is CASSLGGSGNQPQHF.

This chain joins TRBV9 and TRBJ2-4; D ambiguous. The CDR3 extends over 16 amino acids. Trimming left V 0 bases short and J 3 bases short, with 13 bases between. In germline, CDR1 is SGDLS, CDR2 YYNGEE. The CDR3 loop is CASSVDPGTGKNIQYF. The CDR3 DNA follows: TGTGCCAGCAGCGTAGACCCCGGCACGGGCAAAAACATTCAGTACTTC.

The CDR3 reads CAWSPDRGVKWYF. The DNA for the CDR3 is TGTGCCTGGAGTCCGGACAGGGGGGTGAAGTGGTACTTC. The J gene is TRBJ2-7, the V gene TRBV30, with TRBD1 matching 10 bases. Germline trimming cut 2 bases from V and 12 bases from J; bases unmatched to any gene: 10. This CDR3 is 13 amino acids long. Per the germline V gene, CDR1 is GTSNPN and CDR2 is SVGIG (reference sequence).

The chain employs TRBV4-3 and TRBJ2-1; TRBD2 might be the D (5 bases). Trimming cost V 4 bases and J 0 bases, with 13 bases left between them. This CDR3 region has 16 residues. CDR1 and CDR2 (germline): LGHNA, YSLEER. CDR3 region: CASSPGGSGSYNEQFF. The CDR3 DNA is TGCGCCAGCAGCCCCGGAGGCAGCGGCTCCTACAATGAGCAGTTCTTC.

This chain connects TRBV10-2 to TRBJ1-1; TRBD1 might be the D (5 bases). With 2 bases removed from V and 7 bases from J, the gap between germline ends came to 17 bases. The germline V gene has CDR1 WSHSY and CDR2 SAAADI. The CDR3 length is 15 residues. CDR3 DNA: TGCGCCAGCAGTGAGGTCGGGGGGAGGACGGGTGAAGCTTTCTTT. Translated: CASSEVGGRTGEAFF.

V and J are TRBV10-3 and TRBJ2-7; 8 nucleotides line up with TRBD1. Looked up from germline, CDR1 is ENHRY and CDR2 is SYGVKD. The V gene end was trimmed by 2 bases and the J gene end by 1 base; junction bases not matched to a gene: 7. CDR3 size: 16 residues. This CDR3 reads CAISEEFRDRSYEQYF. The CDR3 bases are TGTGCCATCAGTGAGGAATTCCGGGACAGGTCCTACGAGCAGTACTTC.

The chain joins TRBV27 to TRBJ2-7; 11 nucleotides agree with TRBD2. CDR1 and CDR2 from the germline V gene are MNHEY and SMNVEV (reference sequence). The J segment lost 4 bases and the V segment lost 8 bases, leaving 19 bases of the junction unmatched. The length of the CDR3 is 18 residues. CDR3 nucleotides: TGTGCCAGCCGGGGTGGGCCTTGGGGGCCTAGCGGGAGGTACGAGCAGTACTTC. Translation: CASRGGPWGPSGRYEQYF.

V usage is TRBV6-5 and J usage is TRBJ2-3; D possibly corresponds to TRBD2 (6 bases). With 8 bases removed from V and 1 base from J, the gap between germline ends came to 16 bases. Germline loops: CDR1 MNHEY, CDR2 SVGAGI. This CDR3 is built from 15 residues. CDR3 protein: CASGVTAGRTDTQYF. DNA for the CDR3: TGTGCCAGCGGAGTTACGGCGGGACGCACAGATACGCAGTATTTT.

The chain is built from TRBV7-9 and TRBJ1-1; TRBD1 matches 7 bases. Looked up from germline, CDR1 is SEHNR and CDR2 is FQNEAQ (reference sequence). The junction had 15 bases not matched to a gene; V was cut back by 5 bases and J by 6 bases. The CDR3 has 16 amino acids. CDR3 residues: CASSDRTRQGIAEAFF. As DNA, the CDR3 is TGTGCCAGCAGCGACCGCACTAGACAGGGAATTGCTGAAGCTTTCTTT.

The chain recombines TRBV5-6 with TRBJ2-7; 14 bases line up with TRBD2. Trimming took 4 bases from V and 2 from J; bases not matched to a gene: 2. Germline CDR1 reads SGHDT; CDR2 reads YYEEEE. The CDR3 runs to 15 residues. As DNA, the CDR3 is TGTGCCAGCAGCCCGGGACTAGCGGGAGCCTACGAGCAGTACTTC. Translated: CASSPGLAGAYEQYF. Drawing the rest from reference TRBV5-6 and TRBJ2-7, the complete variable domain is DAGVTQSPTHLIKTRGQQVTLRCSPKSGHDTVSWYQQALGQGPQFIFQYYEEEERQRGNFPDRFSGHQFPNYSSELNVNALLLGDSALYLCASSPGLAGAYEQYFGPGTRLTVT.

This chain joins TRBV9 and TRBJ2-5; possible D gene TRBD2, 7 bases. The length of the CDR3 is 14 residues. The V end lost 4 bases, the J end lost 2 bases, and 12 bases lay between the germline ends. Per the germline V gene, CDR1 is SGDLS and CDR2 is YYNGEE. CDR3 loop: CASSPGGPQETQYF. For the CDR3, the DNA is TGTGCCAGCAGCCCCGGGGGGCCTCAAGAGACCCAGTACTTC.

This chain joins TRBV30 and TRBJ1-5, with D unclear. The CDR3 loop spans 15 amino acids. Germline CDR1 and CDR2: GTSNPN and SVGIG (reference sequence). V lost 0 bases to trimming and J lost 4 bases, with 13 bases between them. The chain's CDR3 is CAWSVPHGGNQPQHF. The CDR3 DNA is TGTGCCTGGAGTGTACCCCACGGAGGGAATCAGCCCCAGCATTTT.

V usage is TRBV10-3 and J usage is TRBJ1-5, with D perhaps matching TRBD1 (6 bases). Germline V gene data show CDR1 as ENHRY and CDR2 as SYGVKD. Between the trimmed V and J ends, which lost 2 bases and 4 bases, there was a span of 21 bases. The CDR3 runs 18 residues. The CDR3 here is CAISEEGVGPRGNQPQHF. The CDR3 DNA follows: TGTGCCATCAGTGAGGAGGGGGTGGGACCCCGGGGAAATCAGCCCCAGCATTTT.

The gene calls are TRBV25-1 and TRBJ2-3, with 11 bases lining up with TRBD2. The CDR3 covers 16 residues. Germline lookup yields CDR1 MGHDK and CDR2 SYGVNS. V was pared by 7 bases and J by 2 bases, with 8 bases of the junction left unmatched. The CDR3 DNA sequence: TGTGCCAGCAAGCCCGGGACTAGCGGAAACACAGATACGCAGTATTTT. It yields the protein CASKPGTSGNTDTQYF.

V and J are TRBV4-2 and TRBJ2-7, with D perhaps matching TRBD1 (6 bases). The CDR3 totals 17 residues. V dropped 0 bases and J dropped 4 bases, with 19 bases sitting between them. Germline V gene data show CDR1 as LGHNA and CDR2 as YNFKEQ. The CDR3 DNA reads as TGTGCCAGCAGCCAAGATCTTCGACAGGCGCCAGGGTACGAGCAGTACTTC. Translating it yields CASSQDLRQAPGYEQYF.

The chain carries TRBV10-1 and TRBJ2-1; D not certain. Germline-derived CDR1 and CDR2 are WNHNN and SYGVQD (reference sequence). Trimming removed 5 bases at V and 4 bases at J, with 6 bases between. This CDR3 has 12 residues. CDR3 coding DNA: TGCGCCAGCAGTCCAGGATACAATGAGCAGTTCTTC. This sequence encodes CASSPGYNEQFF.

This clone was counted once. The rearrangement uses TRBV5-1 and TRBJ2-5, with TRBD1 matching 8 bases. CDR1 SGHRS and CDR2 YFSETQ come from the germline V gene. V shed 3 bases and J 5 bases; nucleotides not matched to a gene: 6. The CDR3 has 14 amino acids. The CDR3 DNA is TGCGCCAGCAGCTCCGGACAGGGTATCGAGACCCAGTACTTC. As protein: CASSSGQGIETQYF.

The CDR3 here is CASSYSTRTQETQYF. CDR3 nucleotide sequence: TGTGCCAGCAGTTACTCTACCCGGACTCAAGAGACCCAGTACTTC. The chain has TRBV6-5 and TRBJ2-5; tentatively, D is TRBD2 (5 bases). The CDR3 runs to 15 residues. V was cut by 0 bases and J by 2 bases, with 10 bases left in between. Looked up from germline, CDR1 is MNHEY and CDR2 is SVGAGI.

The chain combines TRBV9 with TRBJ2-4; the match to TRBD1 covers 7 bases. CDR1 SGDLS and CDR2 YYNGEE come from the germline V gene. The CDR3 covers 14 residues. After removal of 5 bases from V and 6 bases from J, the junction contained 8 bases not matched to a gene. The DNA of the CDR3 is TGTGCCAGCAGTGGAGACAGGGAGAGAAACATTCAGTACTTC. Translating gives CASSGDRERNIQYF.

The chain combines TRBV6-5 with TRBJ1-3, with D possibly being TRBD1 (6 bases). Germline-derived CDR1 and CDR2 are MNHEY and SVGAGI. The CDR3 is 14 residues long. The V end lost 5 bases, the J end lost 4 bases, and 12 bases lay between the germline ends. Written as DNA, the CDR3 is TGTGCCAGCAGTCTAGCAGGGGACGGAAACACCATATATTTT. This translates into CASSLAGDGNTIYF.

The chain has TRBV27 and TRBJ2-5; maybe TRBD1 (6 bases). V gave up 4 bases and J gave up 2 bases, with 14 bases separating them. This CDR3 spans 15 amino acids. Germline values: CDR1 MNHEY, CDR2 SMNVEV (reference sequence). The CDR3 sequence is CASSSSLDRQETQYF. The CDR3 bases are TGTGCCAGCAGTTCCTCCCTTGACAGGCAAGAGACCCAGTACTTC.

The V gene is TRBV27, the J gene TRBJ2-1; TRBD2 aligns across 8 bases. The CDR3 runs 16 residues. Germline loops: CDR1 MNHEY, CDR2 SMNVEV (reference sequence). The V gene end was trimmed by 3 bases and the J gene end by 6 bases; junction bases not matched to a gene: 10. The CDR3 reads CASSFGRQAGANEQFF. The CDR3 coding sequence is TGTGCCAGCAGTTTTGGGAGGCAAGCGGGAGCCAATGAGCAGTTCTTC.

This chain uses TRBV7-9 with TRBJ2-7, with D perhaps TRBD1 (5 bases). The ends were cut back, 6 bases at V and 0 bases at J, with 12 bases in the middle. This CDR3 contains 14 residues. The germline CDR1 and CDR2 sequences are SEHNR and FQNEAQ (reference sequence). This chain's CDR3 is CASRETASSYEQYF. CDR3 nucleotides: TGTGCCAGCAGGGAGACAGCCAGCTCCTACGAGCAGTACTTC.